The 26 T cell receptor beta chains listed next were all sequenced from one sample in a study of T-cell reconstitution after alpha-beta-depleted transplantation in children. Unique molecular identifiers were used to barcode this TCRbeta library. From the PCR reads, TCRdb called clonotypes with MiXCR, one entry per CDR3 protein. The table includes fewer than 550,000 distinct CDR3 sequences, about an eighth detected once. Specimen: PBMCs, mostly from graft donor cells, collected 180 days after TCRalphabeta/CD19-depleted stem cell transplant. These receptors all come from a female patient between 2 and 15 years old who had a stem cell transplant for aplastic anemia, so the T cells may come from the graft donor.

This clonotype has at least ten counts. The chain joins TRBV6-2 or TRBV6-3 to TRBJ1-1; D call uncertain. Looked up from germline, CDR1 is MNHEY and CDR2 is SVGEGT. With 2 bases removed from V and 14 bases from J, the gap between germline ends came to 15 bases. This CDR3 comprises 12 residues. The CDR3 coding sequence is TGTGCCAGCAGTTACGCGGGCCCTCCGTCGTTCTTT. Amino acids: CASSYAGPPSFF.

This clonotype turned up a few times. This chain joins TRBV19 and TRBJ1-3; D is perhaps TRBD1 (6 bases). The CDR3 totals 14 residues. The germline V and J ends were trimmed by 7 bases and 0 bases, with 10 bases remaining between them. Germline V lookup: CDR1 LNHDA, CDR2 SQIVND (reference sequence). The CDR3 reads CASIRTASGNTIYF. The DNA for the CDR3 is TGTGCCAGTATTCGGACAGCCTCTGGAAACACCATATATTTT. Full variable domain (outside the CDR3, taken from reference TRBV19 and TRBJ1-3): DGGITQSPKYLFRKEGQNVTLSCEQNLNHDAMYWYRQDPGQGLRLIYYSQIVNDFQKGDIAEGYSVSREKKESFPLTVTSAQKNPTAFYLCASIRTASGNTIYFGEGSWLTVV.

Written as DNA, the CDR3 is TGTGCCACTCGTCGAGCAGGGCAGCATGGCTACACCTTC. Translation gives CATRRAGQHGYTF. This rearrangement joins TRBV5-5 to TRBJ1-2; D perhaps matches TRBD1 (5 bases). Trimming took 9 bases from V and 6 from J, leaving 18 bases between them. Germline assignment: CDR1 SGHKS and CDR2 YYEKEE (reference sequence). This CDR3 spans 13 amino acids.

This clonotype was counted ten times or more. This chain uses TRBV6-5 with TRBJ1-2; the match to TRBD1 covers 9 bases. The J segment lost 2 bases and the V segment lost 2 bases, leaving 0 bases of the junction unmatched. This CDR3 is 14 amino acids long. Germline lookup yields CDR1 MNHEY and CDR2 SVGAGI. The CDR3 loop is CASSYGTGNYGYTF. The CDR3 DNA reads as TGTGCCAGCAGTTACGGGACAGGGAACTATGGCTACACCTTC.

This clonotype was seen many times. V is TRBV7-8 and J is TRBJ2-3; 7 nucleotides agree with TRBD2. The CDR3 contains 17 residues. Looked up from germline, CDR1 is SGHVS and CDR2 is FQNEAQ. V lost 6 bases and J lost 0; bases outside the gene matches: 12. For the CDR3, the DNA is TGTGCCAGCAGTTCCCGACTAGCCGGAATTAGCACAGATACGCAGTATTTT. Residues: CASSSRLAGISTDTQYF.

This sequence joins TRBV7-2 and TRBJ2-5; 8 bases fit TRBD1. The CDR3 length is 15 residues. J lost 5 bases, V lost 5 bases, and 10 bases had no gene match. CDR1 SGHTA and CDR2 FQGNSA come from the germline V gene. Written as DNA, the CDR3 is TGTGCCAGCAGCGTCGACAGGGGTGGGTGGGAGACCCAGTACTTC. This sequence encodes CASSVDRGGWETQYF.

This clonotype was counted between two and nine times. The chain recombines TRBV6-2 or TRBV6-3 with TRBJ2-1; no clear D gene. The CDR3 consists of 12 residues. Germline assignment: CDR1 MNHEY and CDR2 SVGEGT. V was shortened by 0 bases and J by 10 bases, with 7 bases between the two germline ends. CDR3 region: CASSYSQVEQFF. The CDR3 DNA reads TGTGCCAGCAGTTACTCCCAGGTCGAGCAGTTCTTC.

There are many counts of this clonotype. CDR3 protein: CASSPQGGRVVREKLFF. The DNA of the CDR3 is TGTGCCAGCAGCCCACAGGGAGGCAGGGTCGTGCGGGAAAAACTGTTTTTT. The chain recombines TRBV7-2 with TRBJ1-4, with D perhaps TRBD1 (6 bases). Germline assignment: CDR1 SGHTA and CDR2 FQGNSA. This CDR3 has 17 residues. Trimming removed 5 bases from V and 8 bases from J, with 24 bases in between. Together with reference TRBV7-2 and TRBJ1-4, the CDR3 gives the full variable domain: GAGVSQSPSNKVTEKGKDVELRCDPISGHTALYWYRQSLGQGLEFLIYFQGNSAPDKSGLPSDRFSAERTGGSVSTLTIQRTQQEDSAVYLCASSPQGGRVVREKLFFGSGTQLSVL.

The V and J genes are TRBV28 and TRBJ2-7, with D hard to call. The ends were cut back, 3 bases at V and 3 bases at J, with 15 bases in the middle. The CDR3 extends over 15 amino acids. Germline V gene sequence: CDR1 MDHEN, CDR2 SYDVKM. In nucleotides, the CDR3 is TGTGCCAGCAGTTTGCCCCGGAGTCTAGTCTACGAGCAGTACTTC. This gives the protein CASSLPRSLVYEQYF.

The DNA of the CDR3 is TGTGCCATCAGTGAGATGACAGGGGGCGAATTTTTAGGGACCTACAATGAGCAGTTCTTC. This translates into CAISEMTGGEFLGTYNEQFF. This sequence joins TRBV10-3 and TRBJ2-1; TRBD1 matches at 10 bases. There are 20 residues in the CDR3. Germline V gene data show CDR1 as ENHRY and CDR2 as SYGVKD. Losses at the gene ends were 2 bases for V and 2 bases for J; bases not matched to a gene: 15.

This clonotype has a count of ten or more. The chain joins TRBV18 to TRBJ2-7; D gene ambiguous. Germline assignment: CDR1 KGHSH and CDR2 LQKENI. This CDR3 has 14 amino acids. Deletions cut 5 bases from V and 6 bases from J, with 17 bases between. Written as DNA, the CDR3 is TGTGCCAGCTCAAAAACTCCGGTTTTAGCCGAGCAGTACGTC. Residues: CASSKTPVLAEQYV.

This clonotype was recorded a few times. This chain joins TRBV2 and TRBJ2-1; 7 nucleotides align to TRBD2. Germline lookup yields CDR1 SNHLY and CDR2 FYNNEI. With V trimmed by 5 bases and J by 3 bases, 7 bases remained unmatched. This CDR3 has 15 amino acids. The CDR3 coding sequence is TGTGCCAGCAGTTGGCGCGGGAGTAGCTACAATGAGCAGTTCTTC. It codes for CASSWRGSSYNEQFF.

This sequence joins TRBV29-1 and TRBJ1-2, with a possible D match to TRBD1 (5 bases). V dropped 6 bases and J dropped 3 bases, with 20 bases sitting between them. This CDR3 contains 15 residues. Germline V lookup: CDR1 SQVTM, CDR2 ANQGSEA. The CDR3 DNA reads as TGCAGCGTGCCGGGCAGGGCGTCCCCCCACTATGGCTACACCTTC. This sequence encodes CSVPGRASPHYGYTF.

CDR3 bases: TGCGCCAGCAGCCAAGCGGCAACTAGTTTCCAAGAGACCCAGTACTTC. This gives the protein CASSQAATSFQETQYF. The chain uses TRBV4-3 and TRBJ2-5, with D possibly being TRBD2 (5 bases). This CDR3 has 16 residues. Trimming stripped 1 base from V and 1 base from J, with 13 bases between. Germline V CDR1 and CDR2: LGHNA, YSLEER.

This chain uses TRBV14 with TRBJ2-4; 11 bases are shared with TRBD1. CDR1 is SGHDN and CDR2 is FVKESK in the germline V gene. The CDR3 is made up of 16 amino acids. The trim removed 4 bases at V and 9 bases at J, leaving 11 bases unmatched. CDR3 in amino acids: CASSPRTGGAGSIQYF. Here the CDR3 DNA reads TGTGCCAGCAGCCCCAGGACAGGGGGCGCGGGGAGCATTCAGTACTTC.

This clonotype was seen at least ten times. The rearrangement joins TRBV5-1 to TRBJ2-5; D unresolved. With 0 bases removed from V and 4 bases from J, the gap between germline ends came to 7 bases. Germline V CDR1 and CDR2: SGHRS, YFSETQ. The CDR3 is made up of 13 amino acids. The CDR3 is CASSLAYPETQYF. In DNA, the CDR3 is TGCGCCAGCAGCTTGGCCTACCCAGAGACCCAGTACTTC.

The rearrangement links TRBV7-2 to TRBJ1-5; the D gene is possibly TRBD1 (5 bases). Germline CDR1 reads SGHTA; CDR2 reads FQGNSA. V was pared by 5 bases and J by 0 bases, with 14 bases between. CDR3 size: 16 residues. CDR3 amino acids: CASSPRTRNSNQPQHF. In nucleotides, the CDR3 is TGTGCCAGCAGCCCCCGGACAAGAAATAGCAATCAGCCCCAGCATTTT.

This clonotype was seen a few times. The chain links TRBV5-1 to TRBJ2-5; a weak D match, TRBD2 (6 bases). The CDR3 is 16 residues long. V was trimmed by 4 bases and J by 5 bases, leaving 21 bases between them. CDR1 and CDR2 from the germline V gene are SGHRS and YFSETQ. CDR3 in DNA: TGCGCCAGCAGCCCAGCAACTAGCTCCCCTGGGGAGACCCAGTACTTC. It yields the protein CASSPATSSPGETQYF. The variable domain in full, with the rest retrieved from reference TRBV5-1 and TRBJ2-5, is KAGVTQTPRYLIKTRGQQVTLSCSPISGHRSVSWYQQTPGQGLQFLFEYFSETQRNKGNFPGRFSGRQFSNSRSEMNVSTLELGDSALYLCASSPATSSPGETQYFGPGTRLLVL.

The table lists this clonotype with a few counts. The genes are TRBV7-2 and TRBJ1-5; D is unclear. V dropped 5 bases and J dropped 5 bases, with 7 bases sitting between them. CDR1 SGHTA and CDR2 FQGNSA come from the germline V gene. This CDR3 spans 12 amino acids. The CDR3: CASSLQDQPQHF. CDR3 DNA sequence: TGTGCCAGCAGCCTTCAGGATCAGCCCCAGCATTTT.

This clonotype was observed a handful of times. V and J are TRBV21-1 and TRBJ2-7; TRBD2 is the table's D call, not checked against the DNA. TRBV21-1 represents a pseudogene. The CDR3 spans 16 residues. DNA for the CDR3: TGTGCCAGCAGCAGTCCCGGACTAGCGGTCTCCTACGAGCAGTACTTC. It yields the protein CASSSPGLAVSYEQYF.

This clonotype was counted only a few times. CDR3 amino acids: CSAVQGSQPQHF. In DNA form, the CDR3 reads TGCAGTGCTGTACAGGGAAGCCAGCCCCAGCATTTT. The chain links TRBV20-1 to TRBJ1-5; tentative D call: TRBD1 (6 bases). Trimming pared 5 bases from V and 7 bases from J, leaving 12 bases between. This CDR3 spans 12 amino acids. CDR1 and CDR2 from the germline V gene are DFQATT and SNEGSKA (reference sequence).

A few counts support this clonotype. V is TRBV20-1 and J is TRBJ2-3; 11 nucleotides line up with TRBD2. The CDR3 extends over 14 amino acids. Germline V CDR1 and CDR2: DFQATT, SNEGSKA (reference sequence). Trimming cost V 3 bases and J 5 bases; bases outside gene matches: 4. CDR3 coding DNA: TGCAGTGCTAGCAGGACTAGCGGGTTAGATACGCAGTATTTT. This encodes CSASRTSGLDTQYF.

The chain carries TRBV6-2 or TRBV6-3 and TRBJ1-1; D ambiguous. Between the trimmed V and J ends, which lost 6 bases and 4 bases, there was a span of 6 bases. Looked up from germline, CDR1 is MNHEY and CDR2 is SVGEGT. This CDR3 comprises 11 residues. In DNA, the CDR3 is TGTGCCAGCAGAGATCTCACTGAAGCTTTCTTT. It yields the protein CASRDLTEAFF.

This clonotype was counted between two and nine times. This rearrangement joins TRBV6-5 to TRBJ2-6; no clear D gene. The CDR3 contains 16 residues. V was shortened by 0 bases and J by 0 bases, with 6 bases between the two germline ends. In germline, CDR1 is MNHEY, CDR2 SVGAGI. The CDR3 bases are TGTGCCAGCAGTTACTCTATCCTCTCTGGGGCCAACGTCCTGACTTTC. It translates to CASSYSILSGANVLTF.

Turning to this clonotype: Since a much larger clone is just one base distant, this may be a read error. The V call is TRBV7-9, the J call TRBJ2-5, with D possibly being TRBD2 (5 bases). Deletions cut 5 bases from V and 3 bases from J, with 22 bases between. The length of the CDR3 is 17 residues. Germline CDR1 SEHNR, CDR2 FQNEAQ (reference sequence). The DNA for the CDR3 is TGTGCCAGCAGCCCCCCTTTTCTCCTAACGGAGGAAGAGACCCAGTACTTC. This encodes CASSPPFLLTEEETQYF.

V usage is TRBV6-2 or TRBV6-3 and J usage is TRBJ2-7; possible D gene TRBD1, 6 bases. This CDR3 has 12 amino acids. V was cut by 2 bases and J by 7 bases, with 9 bases left in between. Germline V lookup: CDR1 MNHEY, CDR2 SVGEGT. In DNA, the CDR3 is TGTGCCAGCAGTTACAACGACAGGGAGCAGTACGTC. It is translated as CASSYNDREQYV.